The 21 T cell receptor beta chains reported below all come from one sample, sequenced in a study of T cells in Graves' hyperthyroidism and ophthalmopathy. The source material, RNA transcripts, was used to amplify TCR beta CDR3 regions. Researchers ran a first-round RT-PCR on the TCR CDR3 using the HTBI primer set. Via MiXCR, TCRdb re-called the multiplex PCR reads, giving one row per CDR3 protein. The repertoire includes a few hundred thousand distinct CDR3 sequences, about 15% of them detected once, and approximately 5.7% sits in the top ten. The material sequenced was blood. These receptor sequences come from a woman aged 25 to 39 with Graves' hyperthyroidism that later progressed to Graves' ophthalmopathy.

J is TRBJ2-1 and V is TRBV27; 9 nucleotides match TRBD1. Germline CDR1 is MNHEY and CDR2 is SMNVEV (reference sequence). There are 13 residues in the CDR3. Here the CDR3 reads CTSTGGFDNEQFF. For the CDR3, the DNA is TGTACCTCAACAGGGGGCTTCGACAATGAGCAGTTCTTC.

Details on this clonotype: A read error may explain this, as a much larger clone is one base away. The rearrangement links TRBV27 to TRBJ2-5; 8 positions agree with TRBD2. J gave up 4 bases and V 6 bases, and 10 bases lay outside the gene matches. The CDR3 contains 15 residues. In germline, CDR1 is MNHEY, CDR2 SMNVEV (reference sequence). As DNA, the CDR3 is TGTGCCAGCAGCCCACGAGCGGGGGAACGAGAGACCCAGTACTTC. This sequence encodes CASSPRAGERETQYF.

This clonotype was counted at least ten times. The rearrangement links TRBV20-1 to TRBJ2-5; D gene ambiguous. The CDR3 runs to 14 residues. Germline CDR1 reads DFQATT; CDR2 reads SNEGSKA (reference sequence). Trimming shortened V by 5 bases and J by 5 bases, and 18 bases separated the two germline ends. CDR3: CSAPLDGLLETQYF. The CDR3 DNA reads TGCAGTGCTCCTCTGGACGGCCTGTTGGAGACCCAGTACTTC.

In this sample, this clonotype turned up a few times. V is TRBV12-3 or TRBV12-4 and J is TRBJ1-4, with D possibly matching TRBD1 (5 bases). V was cut by 1 base and J by 6 bases, with 12 bases left in between. CDR3 length: 15 residues. Written as DNA, the CDR3 is TGTGCCAGCAGTTTAGGGGACCCGGGGGATGAAAAACTGTTTTTT. Protein product: CASSLGDPGDEKLFF.

In its sample, this clonotype was seen once. The chain recombines TRBV11-3 with TRBJ1-1, with D tentatively TRBD1 (6 bases). The V gene lost 5 bases and the J gene lost 1 base, with 17 bases spanning the gap. Germline CDR1 SGHNT, CDR2 YENEEA. CDR3 length equals 16 residues. The DNA of the CDR3 is TGTGCCAGCAGCCCGGGGGGGGGGCGGGCGAACACTGAAGCTTTCTTT. It yields the protein CASSPGGGRANTEAFF.

CDR3 sequence reads: CATSTGQGEGGELFF. The DNA for the CDR3 is TGTGCCACCAGTACCGGACAGGGGGAGGGCGGGGAGCTGTTTTTT. The V gene is TRBV24-1, the J gene TRBJ2-2; 10 nucleotides match TRBD1. The CDR3 covers 15 residues. The V gene end was trimmed by 6 bases and the J gene end by 7 bases; junction bases not matched to a gene: 7. Germline CDR1 and CDR2: KGHDR and SFDVKD.

This clonotype has a count of ten or more. The J gene is TRBJ2-6, the V gene TRBV29-1, with D maybe TRBD2 (5 bases). Trimming took off 0 bases at V and 2 bases at J, with 20 bases between the two ends. This CDR3 contains 19 residues. CDR1 and CDR2 from the germline V gene are SQVTM and ANQGSEA. This chain's CDR3 is CSVEEAGVTWGAGANVLTF. Here the CDR3 DNA reads TGCAGCGTTGAAGAGGCAGGCGTGACTTGGGGAGCTGGGGCCAACGTCCTGACTTTC.

This chain connects TRBV5-1 to TRBJ2-3, with 7 bases fitting TRBD1. The CDR3 covers 14 residues. The germline gives CDR1 SGHRS, CDR2 YFSETQ. After removal of 1 base from V and 4 bases from J, the junction contained 3 bases not matched to a gene. CDR3 nucleotides: TGCGCCAGCAGCTTGACCACAGGGGCAGATACGCAGTATTTT. It yields the protein CASSLTTGADTQYF.

Concerning this clonotype itself: A read error is possible here, since a much larger clone lies one base away. The chain has TRBV30 and TRBJ2-7; D is possibly TRBD2 (7 bases). This CDR3 is 14 amino acids long. Per the germline V gene, CDR1 is GTSNPN and CDR2 is SVGIG (reference sequence). DNA for the CDR3: TGTGCCTGGAAAGAGCGGGACACCTCCTACGAGCAGTGCTTC. Encoded protein: CAWKERDTSYEQCF.

Ten or more counts support this clonotype. This rearrangement joins TRBV12-3 or TRBV12-4 to TRBJ1-2; 7 bases are shared with TRBD1. V shed 5 bases and J 4 bases; nucleotides not matched to a gene: 7. The CDR3 consists of 14 residues. This chain's CDR3 is CASSTRTGSYGYTF. The CDR3 bases are TGTGCCAGCAGTACGAGGACAGGAAGCTATGGCTACACCTTC.

V gene TRBV28 combines with J gene TRBJ1-5; D uncertain. Trimming cost V 6 bases and J 6 bases, with 12 bases left between them. Germline V CDR1 and CDR2: MDHEN, SYDVKM. The CDR3 has 13 residues. CDR3 DNA sequence: TGTGCCAGCAGCCGGAGGCCGGGTCAGCCCCAGCATTTT. Residues: CASSRRPGQPQHF.

This clonotype was seen many times. V gene TRBV9 combines with J gene TRBJ2-5; D might be TRBD1 (5 bases). V was cut by 0 bases and J by 4 bases, with 7 bases left in between. CDR1 SGDLS and CDR2 YYNGEE come from the germline V gene. The CDR3 is 13 residues long. Here the CDR3 reads CASSVDRGETQYF. The CDR3, as DNA: TGTGCCAGCAGCGTAGATAGGGGAGAGACCCAGTACTTC.

In this sample, this clonotype turned up many times. The rearrangement uses TRBV24-1 and TRBJ1-2; no reliable D call. The ends were cut back, 6 bases at V and 4 bases at J, with 14 bases in the middle. Germline V lookup: CDR1 KGHDR, CDR2 SFDVKD. This CDR3 is built from 14 residues. The CDR3 protein is CATSRREGGYGYTF. The CDR3 bases are TGTGCCACCAGTCGCAGAGAGGGCGGCTATGGCTACACCTTC.

Points on this clonotype: This may come from a read error, since a much larger clone is one base off. V and J are TRBV6-2 or TRBV6-3 and TRBJ2-1; TRBD1 matches 8 bases. The CDR3 totals 14 residues. CDR1 is MNHEY and CDR2 is SVGEGT in the germline V gene. CDR3 sequence: CASKRDRLYNEQLF. Here the CDR3 DNA reads TGTGCCAGCAAACGGGACAGGCTCTACAATGAGCAGCTCTTC.

There are many counts of this clonotype. The V and J genes are TRBV5-1 and TRBJ1-4, with no clear D. Trimming removed 1 base at V and 1 base at J, with 8 bases between. From germline, CDR1 is SGHRS and CDR2 YFSETQ. The CDR3 has 15 residues. DNA for the CDR3: TGCGCCAGCAGCTTGCCCAGCGGAACTAATGAAAAACTGTTTTTT. Its protein is CASSLPSGTNEKLFF. Variable domain in full (rest from reference TRBV5-1 and TRBJ1-4): KAGVTQTPRYLIKTRGQQVTLSCSPISGHRSVSWYQQTPGQGLQFLFEYFSETQRNKGNFPGRFSGRQFSNSRSEMNVSTLELGDSALYLCASSLPSGTNEKLFFGSGTQLSVL.

The table lists this clonotype with many counts. J is TRBJ2-7 and V is TRBV2; D might be TRBD2 (5 bases). The CDR3 sequence is 14 residues long. The V end lost 3 bases, the J end lost 4 bases, and 13 bases lay between the germline ends. The germline gives CDR1 SNHLY, CDR2 FYNNEI. CDR3 nucleotide sequence: TGTGCCAGCAGTGACGGCGGAGGCGGTTACGAGCAGTACTTC. It codes for CASSDGGGGYEQYF.

This clonotype was observed a handful of times. The rearrangement uses TRBV20-1 and TRBJ2-7; D could derive from TRBD1 or TRBD2 (6 bases each). Germline CDR1 reads DFQATT; CDR2 reads SNEGSKA (reference sequence). V lost 3 bases and J lost 3, with 12 bases in between. The CDR3 covers 13 residues. For the CDR3, the DNA is TGCAGTGCTAGTTCCGGGGGCCTCTACGAGCAGTACTTC. Its translation is CSASSGGLYEQYF.

This clonotype was detected ten times or more. The chain links TRBV20-1 to TRBJ1-2; TRBD1 agrees at 10 bases. V was pared by 2 bases and J by 8 bases, with 11 bases of the junction left unmatched. The length of the CDR3 is 15 residues. The germline CDR1 and CDR2 sequences are DFQATT and SNEGSKA (reference sequence). The CDR3 DNA reads as TGCAGTGCTAGACATGGACAGGGGGAACGTAGGGGCTACACCTTC. Amino acid sequence: CSARHGQGERRGYTF.

This chain joins TRBV10-1 and TRBJ1-2; 7 nucleotides agree with TRBD1. The CDR3 loop spans 14 amino acids. J lost 2 bases, V lost 8 bases, and 8 bases had no gene match. Germline CDR1 WNHNN, CDR2 SYGVQD (reference sequence). CDR3 coding DNA: TGCGCCAGCCCTCCCCCAGGGGGGAACTATGGCTACACCTTC. It is translated as CASPPPGGNYGYTF.

Only a few counts were recorded for this clonotype. The J gene is TRBJ2-2, the V gene TRBV9; tentative D call: TRBD1 (5 bases). Trimming left V 4 bases short and J 0 bases short, with 13 bases between. Germline assignment: CDR1 SGDLS and CDR2 YYNGEE. The CDR3 has 16 amino acids. The CDR3 DNA is TGTGCCAGCAGCCCCCAGACAGCTACGAACACCGGGGAGCTGTTTTTT. The encoded protein is CASSPQTATNTGELFF.

This clonotype was detected many times. The genes are TRBV29-1 and TRBJ1-1; no definite D call. Trimming took 4 bases from V and 0 from J, leaving 9 bases between them. Germline CDR1 and CDR2: SQVTM and ANQGSEA. The CDR3 has 13 residues. CDR3 sequence: CSVVVAMNTEAFF. In DNA form, the CDR3 reads TGCAGCGTTGTGGTCGCGATGAACACTGAAGCTTTCTTT.